This entry lists 16 T cell receptor beta chains sequenced from one sample in a study of PD-1 blockade in classical Hodgkin lymphoma. Assay: immunoSEQ multiplex PCR; the TCRdb copy retains only in-frame clones and omits some. The sample includes 4,500 to 5,000 clones, approximately 72% of them seen just once. Brentuximab vedotin exposure varied among the patients, all of whom had relapsed after autologous stem cell transplantation. Here the sequenced sample was peripheral blood mononuclear cells (PBMCs), taken before the second cycle of nivolumab. Source of these receptors: a human donor with classical Hodgkin lymphoma.

This chain joins TRBV12-2 and TRBJ2-1; the DNA was not used to check the table's D call, TRBD1. TRBV12-2 represents a pseudogene. CDR3 size: 15 residues. Here the CDR3 reads CASSPGTGVSNEQFF. CDR3 bases: TGTGCCAGCAGCCCCGGGACAGGGGTGTCAAATGAGCAGTTCTTC.

The V gene is TRBV6-1, the J gene TRBJ1-1; D gene unclear. The germline gives CDR1 MNHNS, CDR2 SASEGT. CDR3 length: 13 residues. Trimming took off 0 bases at V and 11 bases at J, with 13 bases between the two ends. The CDR3: CASSEAPGLPAFF. The CDR3 region has the DNA TGTGCCAGCAGTGAAGCTCCAGGCCTCCCTGCTTTCTTT.

This clone was seen just once. The J gene is TRBJ2-1, the V gene TRBV28; the match to TRBD1 covers 7 bases. The germline gives CDR1 MDHEN, CDR2 SYDVKM. The ends lost 6 bases at V and 8 bases at J; junction bases unmatched: 7. The CDR3 is made up of 13 amino acids. CDR3 nucleotides: TGTGCCAGCAGAGCCGACAGGGTCCATGAGCAGTTCTTC. Translated: CASRADRVHEQFF.

The V call is TRBV19, the J call TRBJ2-1, with TRBD2 as a possible D gene (6 bases). V was shortened by 5 bases and J by 5 bases, with 16 bases between the two germline ends. Germline assignment: CDR1 LNHDA and CDR2 SQIVND (reference sequence). This CDR3 comprises 15 residues. Written as DNA, the CDR3 is TGTGCCAGTAGTGCGGGACTGGGTATGGACAATGAGCAGTTCTTC. This sequence encodes CASSAGLGMDNEQFF.

The chain uses TRBV9 and TRBJ1-2, with 10 bases fitting TRBD1. The CDR3 has 15 amino acids. J gave up 2 bases and V 4 bases, and 5 bases lay outside the gene matches. Germline V CDR1 and CDR2: SGDLS, YYNGEE. The CDR3: CASSFPGQGNYGYTF. The CDR3 DNA reads as TGTGCCAGCAGCTTTCCGGGACAGGGGAACTATGGCTACACCTTC.

The V call is TRBV7-2, the J call TRBJ2-7; D remains unclear. Trimming left V 5 bases short and J 6 bases short, with 17 bases between. The germline CDR1 and CDR2 sequences are SGHTA and FQGNSA. This CDR3 is 14 amino acids long. The CDR3: CASSAILTGAEQYF. The DNA for the CDR3 is TGTGCCAGCAGCGCCATTCTGACCGGAGCCGAGCAGTACTTC.

The rearrangement joins TRBV5-6 to TRBJ2-5; D is possibly TRBD1 or TRBD2 (6 bases each). V gave up 6 bases and J gave up 3 bases, with 15 bases separating them. This CDR3 region has 14 residues. Germline CDR1 and CDR2: SGHDT and YYEEEE. CDR3 protein: CASTLGGAEETQYF. CDR3 in DNA: TGTGCCAGCACCCTGGGGGGCGCGGAAGAGACCCAGTACTTC.

The V and J genes are TRBV4-1 and TRBJ1-1; D is undetermined. This CDR3 comprises 14 residues. Per the germline V gene, CDR1 is MGHRA and CDR2 is YSYEKL. Trimming cost V 5 bases and J 1 base, with 11 bases left between them. This CDR3 reads CASSYGRENTEAFF. CDR3 coding DNA: TGCGCCAGCAGCTACGGACGGGAGAACACTGAAGCTTTCTTT.

The CDR3 is CASSSLGSYRSQETQYF. In nucleotides, the CDR3 is TGTGCCAGCAGCTCCCTGGGTTCCTACAGGAGCCAAGAGACCCAGTACTTC. This chain connects TRBV7-6 to TRBJ2-5; possible D gene TRBD1, 5 bases. The CDR3 consists of 17 residues. Germline CDR1 reads SGHVS; CDR2 reads FNYEAQ. The V gene lost 4 bases and the J gene lost 1 base, with 19 bases spanning the gap.

This clone ranks as medium-sized. The rearrangement links TRBV15 to TRBJ1-5; maybe TRBD1 (5 bases). There are 17 residues in the CDR3. Germline lookup yields CDR1 LNHNV and CDR2 YYDKDF (reference sequence). V was shortened by 0 bases and J by 7 bases, with 19 bases between the two germline ends. CDR3 in DNA: TGTGCCACCAGCAGAGATCCGGGACGACTCTCTCGGCAGCCCCAGCATTTT. Its translation is CATSRDPGRLSRQPQHF.

This rearrangement joins TRBV7-6 to TRBJ1-1, with TRBD1 identical over 11 bases. J lost 6 bases, V lost 5 bases, and 8 bases had no gene match. Germline assignment: CDR1 SGHVS and CDR2 FNYEAQ. The CDR3 covers 15 residues. In DNA form, the CDR3 reads TGTGCCAGCAGCAGTGGACAGGGGGCGGTCCCTGAAGCTTTCTTT. Amino acid sequence: CASSSGQGAVPEAFF.

Only a few counts were recorded for this clone. This chain joins TRBV7-3 and TRBJ2-5, with TRBD2 matching 14 bases. Per germline, CDR1 SGHTA and CDR2 FQGTGA. V shed 5 bases, J shed 5 bases, and the junction held 10 bases outside the gene matches. The CDR3 spans 17 residues. In DNA form, the CDR3 reads TGTGCCAGCAGCCCACTTGGACTAGCGGGGGGCCGGGAGACCCAGTACTTC. Its protein is CASSPLGLAGGRETQYF. Based on the CDR3 plus reference TRBV7-3 and TRBJ2-5, the full variable domain is GAGVSQTPSNKVTEKGKYVELRCDPISGHTALYWYRQSLGQGPEFLIYFQGTGAADDSGLPNDRFFAVRPEGSVSTLKIQRTERGDSAVYLCASSPLGLAGGRETQYFGPGTRLLVL.

The V and J genes are TRBV29-1 and TRBJ2-3; D gene uncertain. V was cut by 5 bases and J by 0 bases, with 3 bases left in between. There are 11 residues in the CDR3. CDR1 is SQVTM, CDR2 ANQGSEA, per germline. The CDR3 here is CSVRSTDTQYF. In DNA, the CDR3 is TGCAGCGTTCGTAGCACAGATACGCAGTATTTT.

This chain's CDR3 is CASSLGQGMGYEQYF. For the CDR3, the DNA is TGTGCCAGCAGCTTGGGTCAGGGGATGGGATACGAGCAGTACTTC. This chain uses TRBV4-2 with TRBJ2-7; possibly TRBD1 for D (6 bases). This CDR3 comprises 15 residues. CDR1 is LGHNA and CDR2 is YNFKEQ in the germline V gene. V was pared by 5 bases and J by 4 bases, with 18 bases between.

This clone was detected only a few times. The chain employs TRBV7-9 and TRBJ1-2; D gene unclear. CDR3 length equals 16 residues. V gave up 5 bases and J gave up 2 bases, with 18 bases separating them. Germline V lookup: CDR1 SEHNR, CDR2 FQNEAQ (reference sequence). In DNA form, the CDR3 reads TGTGCCAGCAGCCCCCCAGTCGGGGTTGAAAACTATGGCTACACCTTC. Encoded protein: CASSPPVGVENYGYTF.

V usage is TRBV7-3 and J usage is TRBJ2-3, with D possibly TRBD1 on 6 matching bases. Trimming cost V 5 bases and J 4 bases, with 10 bases left between them. This CDR3 has 13 residues. The V gene's germline CDR1 is SGHTA and CDR2 FQGTGA. The chain's CDR3 is CASSRRTADTQYF. The CDR3 DNA reads as TGTGCCAGCAGCCGCAGGACAGCAGATACGCAGTATTTT.